Listed here are 28 T cell receptor beta chains from one sample, sequenced in a study of identical twins (dated by TCRdb to 2016 to 2018). Library preparation used 5' RACE. TCRdb names Illumina HiSeq 2000 as the instrument used. The public reads were reanalyzed by TCRdb: fastp trimming at Q25, MiXCR alignment, in-frame beta chains only. Rows merge per CDR3 protein into single entries with the most common DNA and genes. Present in this sample are 200,000 to 250,000 distinct CDR3 sequences, around 6.8% of which were seen just once. The biggest ten clones account for about 2% of the sample. The same sample was also studied in work on yellow fever vaccine responses in identical twins.

Sequencing used memory (CD45RO+) T cells sorted from blood. In light of the paper, this sample's cell subset or site label describes: CD45RO+ enriched T cells. The receptors shown here come from a woman aged 18-29 years in good health.

In this sample, this clonotype turned up many times. The chain recombines TRBV9 with TRBJ2-1, with 13 bases aligning to TRBD2. This CDR3 spans 15 amino acids. Germline V gene lookup returns CDR1 SGDLS and CDR2 YYNGEE. V dropped 2 bases and J dropped 5; count of bases not matched to a gene: 1. CDR3: CASSVGLAGNNEQFF. For the CDR3, the DNA is TGTGCCAGCAGCGTGGGACTAGCGGGGAACAATGAGCAGTTCTTC.

This clonotype has only a few counts. This chain uses TRBV20-1 with TRBJ1-6; no clear D. The germline CDR1 and CDR2 sequences are DFQATT and SNEGSKA (reference sequence). This CDR3 comprises 17 residues. V was clipped by 0 bases and J by 0 bases, with 12 bases between them. CDR3 sequence: CSARDNTLSSYNSPLHF. CDR3 sequence (DNA): TGCAGTGCTAGAGATAACACACTCAGCTCCTATAATTCACCCCTCCACTTT.

The V gene is TRBV6-1, the J gene TRBJ2-1; D not certain. The V gene lost 1 base and the J gene lost 8 bases, with 3 bases spanning the gap. Germline CDR1 and CDR2: MNHNS and SASEGT. CDR3 length equals 11 residues. CDR3 residues: CASSEGHEQFF. For the CDR3, the DNA is TGTGCCAGCAGTGAAGGTCATGAGCAGTTCTTC.

This clonotype was counted ten times or more. The gene calls are TRBV6-1 and TRBJ1-5, with 9 bases identical to TRBD1. Looked up from germline, CDR1 is MNHNS and CDR2 is SASEGT. Germline trimming cut 5 bases from V and 6 bases from J; bases unmatched to any gene: 8. CDR3 length: 15 amino acids. Written as DNA, the CDR3 is TGTGCCAGCAGTCCATCCGGGACAGGGCCTCAGCCCCAGCATTTT. Translating it yields CASSPSGTGPQPQHF.

This clonotype appeared a few times. The chain carries TRBV20-1 and TRBJ2-1, with a weak D call TRBD2 (6 bases). Germline assignment: CDR1 DFQATT and CDR2 SNEGSKA (reference sequence). Trimming left V 0 bases short and J 2 bases short, with 11 bases between. This CDR3 has 15 residues. CDR3 residues: CSARDSGVAYNEQFF. CDR3 DNA: TGCAGTGCTAGAGATTCGGGAGTCGCCTACAATGAGCAGTTCTTC.

This clonotype came up many times. The chain has TRBV29-1 and TRBJ2-5, with 8 bases that match TRBD2. Germline CDR1 is SQVTM and CDR2 is ANQGSEA. The junction had 6 bases not matched to a gene; V was cut back by 4 bases and J by 5 bases. CDR3 length: 13 amino acids. CDR3 sequence: CSVAGTSRETQYF. CDR3 DNA: TGCAGCGTTGCAGGGACTAGTCGCGAGACCCAGTACTTC.

Ten or more counts support this clonotype. The rearrangement uses TRBV20-1 and TRBJ1-5; no clear D gene. CDR1 and CDR2 (germline): DFQATT, SNEGSKA (reference sequence). This CDR3 is built from 13 residues. V lost 7 bases, J lost 4 bases, and 14 bases lay in between. CDR3 nucleotides: TGCAGTGTCCCGGGAAGGTTAAATCAGCCCCAGCATTTT. This gives the protein CSVPGRLNQPQHF.

This chain connects TRBV7-9 to TRBJ2-5, with a possible D match to TRBD1 (6 bases). The CDR3 extends over 14 amino acids. V was pared by 5 bases and J by 5 bases, with 15 bases between. Germline CDR1 reads SEHNR; CDR2 reads FQNEAQ (reference sequence). The CDR3 coding sequence is TGTGCCAGCAGCCCTAGCAGGGGTGGGGAGACCCAGTACTTC. This gives the protein CASSPSRGGETQYF. The full variable domain, completed using reference TRBV7-9 and TRBJ2-5, is DTGVSQNPRHKITKRGQNVTFRCDPISEHNRLYWYRQTLGQGPEFLTYFQNEAQLEKSRLLSDRFSAERPKGSFSTLEIQRTEQGDSAMYLCASSPSRGGETQYFGPGTRLLVL.

This chain joins TRBV9 and TRBJ2-6; D is ambiguous. V was trimmed by 0 bases and J by 0 bases, leaving 7 bases between them. This CDR3 region has 16 residues. Per the germline V gene, CDR1 is SGDLS and CDR2 is YYNGEE. For the CDR3, the DNA is TGTGCCAGCAGCGTAGGGCCGGGCTCTGGGGCCAACGTCCTGACTTTC. It encodes CASSVGPGSGANVLTF.

This clonotype was detected a few times. Here the CDR3 reads CASSLGETYEQYF. The CDR3 bases are TGTGCCAGCTCCCTTGGGGAAACCTACGAGCAGTACTTC. The J gene is TRBJ2-7, the V gene TRBV12-3 or TRBV12-4, with unresolved D. The CDR3 is made up of 13 amino acids. Trimming took off 8 bases at V and 2 bases at J, with 13 bases between the two ends.

This clonotype showed up just a few times. The chain combines TRBV20-1 with TRBJ2-3; 10 bases fit TRBD2. With V trimmed by 7 bases and J by 4 bases, 8 bases remained unmatched. CDR3 length: 14 amino acids. Germline assignment: CDR1 DFQATT and CDR2 SNEGSKA (reference sequence). The CDR3 region has the DNA TGCAGTGTTCCAGCGGGAGGGCCGTCAGATACGCAGTATTTT. This sequence encodes CSVPAGGPSDTQYF.

This clonotype was recorded many times. V usage is TRBV20-1 and J usage is TRBJ2-5, with 9 positions matching TRBD2. Germline CDR1 and CDR2: DFQATT and SNEGSKA (reference sequence). CDR3 size: 16 residues. V was pared by 4 bases and J by 0 bases, with 9 bases of the junction left unmatched. CDR3 protein: CSANPSASGNQETQYF. DNA of the CDR3: TGCAGTGCTAACCCCTCGGCTAGCGGGAACCAAGAGACCCAGTACTTC.

V usage is TRBV11-2 and J usage is TRBJ2-1; D is possibly TRBD2 (5 bases). V lost 5 bases and J lost 4, with 15 bases in between. This CDR3 is built from 15 residues. CDR1 is SGHAT, CDR2 FQNNGV, per germline. CDR3: CASSLLGVRYNEQFF. CDR3 nucleotides: TGTGCCAGCAGCCTTCTGGGAGTACGGTACAATGAGCAGTTCTTC. The whole variable domain, filled in from reference TRBV11-2 and TRBJ2-1, reads EAGVAQSPRYKIIEKRQSVAFWCNPISGHATLYWYQQILGQGPKLLIQFQNNGVVDDSQLPKDRFSAERLKGVDSTLKIQPAKLEDSAVYLCASSLLGVRYNEQFFGPGTRLTVL.

Many counts were recorded for this clonotype. The gene calls are TRBV29-1 and TRBJ2-5; D unresolved. The CDR3 totals 12 residues. V was clipped by 1 base and J by 5 bases, with 8 bases between them. Looked up from germline, CDR1 is SQVTM and CDR2 is ANQGSEA. CDR3: CSVEVVGETQYF. CDR3 DNA: TGCAGCGTTGAAGTAGTGGGGGAGACCCAGTACTTC. The full variable domain, with the rest looked up from reference TRBV29-1 and TRBJ2-5, is SAVISQKPSRDICQRGTSLTIQCQVDSQVTMMFWYRQQPGQSLTLIATANQGSEATYESGFVIDKFPISRPNLTFSTLTVSNMSPEDSSIYLCSVEVVGETQYFGPGTRLLVL.

This clonotype was picked up many times. This rearrangement joins TRBV7-2 to TRBJ2-2, with D uncertain. From germline, CDR1 is SGHTA and CDR2 FQGNSA. The V and J ends lost 2 bases and 3 bases respectively, with 7 bases between them. The length of the CDR3 is 14 residues. Here the CDR3 DNA reads TGTGCCAGCAGCTTAAAGGTTTACACCGGGGAGCTGTTTTTT. It encodes CASSLKVYTGELFF.

The chain couples TRBV3-1 to TRBJ2-7; TRBD1 aligns across 9 bases. Germline loops: CDR1 LGHDT, CDR2 YNNKEL (reference sequence). The CDR3 has 15 amino acids. The V segment lost 8 bases and the J segment 3 bases; nucleotides outside the gene matches: 11. In nucleotides, the CDR3 is TGTGCCAGCGCTAACGATCTGACAGGGGGCTACGAGCAGTACTTC. It specifies CASANDLTGGYEQYF.

This rearrangement joins TRBV20-1 to TRBJ2-7; no clear D. Trimming took off 3 bases at V and 7 bases at J, with 19 bases between the two ends. The V gene's germline CDR1 is DFQATT and CDR2 SNEGSKA (reference sequence). The CDR3 is 14 amino acids. CDR3 sequence reads: CSARRRVGLGEQYF. CDR3 coding DNA: TGCAGTGCTAGGCGAAGGGTGGGATTGGGGGAGCAGTACTTC.

The sample holds many counts of this clonotype. The J gene is TRBJ2-3, the V gene TRBV12-3 or TRBV12-4; 8 bases align to TRBD1. J was trimmed by 1 base and V by 5 bases; bases with no gene match: 8. This CDR3 region has 16 residues. The CDR3 nucleotides are TGTGCCAGCAGTATGACAGGGGCCCGCGGCACAGATACGCAGTATTTT. Translated: CASSMTGARGTDTQYF.

This clonotype was observed a few times. The rearrangement uses TRBV6-1 and TRBJ2-3; 8 bases agree with TRBD2. CDR3 length equals 15 residues. CDR1 and CDR2 (germline): MNHNS, SASEGT. With V trimmed by 6 bases and J by 4 bases, 9 bases remained unmatched. The CDR3 loop reads CASRTSGGLSDTQYF. The CDR3 bases are TGTGCCAGCAGAACCAGCGGGGGTCTGTCAGATACGCAGTATTTT.

The chain links TRBV28 to TRBJ1-1; perhaps TRBD1 as D (5 bases). The germline gives CDR1 MDHEN, CDR2 SYDVKM. The CDR3 covers 15 residues. Between the trimmed V and J ends, which lost 6 bases and 1 base, there was a span of 15 bases. Here the CDR3 DNA reads TGTGCCAGCAGCCCCGGGGGGATAGGGAACACTGAAGCTTTCTTT. This codes for CASSPGGIGNTEAFF.

This clonotype was detected a few times. The chain couples TRBV20-1 to TRBJ1-1; D gene uncertain. The CDR3 sequence is 13 residues long. Germline V gene lookup returns CDR1 DFQATT and CDR2 SNEGSKA (reference sequence). Between the trimmed V and J ends, which lost 3 bases and 1 base, there was a span of 9 bases. As DNA, the CDR3 is TGCAGTGCTAGCCGGTGGGGGAACACTGAAGCTTTCTTT. Protein product: CSASRWGNTEAFF.

The chain recombines TRBV7-2 with TRBJ2-7; D gene unclear. Trimming took 5 bases from V and 8 from J, leaving 13 bases between them. The CDR3 has 12 amino acids. The germline V gene encodes CDR1 SGHTA and CDR2 FQGNSA. CDR3 in DNA: TGTGCCAGCAGCATAAAGGGTTTCCAGCAGTACTTC. Protein product: CASSIKGFQQYF.

The chain carries TRBV5-1 and TRBJ1-1; 11 bases match TRBD1. The trim removed 1 base at V and 2 bases at J, leaving 7 bases unmatched. This CDR3 spans 17 amino acids. Germline V CDR1 and CDR2: SGHRS, YFSETQ. CDR3 coding DNA: TGCGCCAGCAGCTTGAGGACAGGGGGCGCCGGAAACACTGAAGCTTTCTTT. This translates into CASSLRTGGAGNTEAFF.

The rearrangement links TRBV12-3 or TRBV12-4 to TRBJ2-3; 9 bases match TRBD1. The CDR3 length is 16 residues. Trimming cost V 7 bases and J 3 bases; bases outside gene matches: 11. CDR3 sequence (DNA): TGTGCCAGCACAATAGGGGGGGGACAGGGAACAGATACGCAGTATTTT. Translation gives CASTIGGGQGTDTQYF.

This clonotype occurred many times. The chain is built from TRBV18 and TRBJ1-1, with TRBD1 matching over 8 bases. Germline-derived CDR1 and CDR2 are KGHSH and LQKENI. The V segment lost 4 bases and the J segment 4 bases; nucleotides outside the gene matches: 5. This CDR3 has 14 residues. Here the CDR3 reads CASSRDRGGTEAFF. The DNA for the CDR3 is TGTGCCAGCTCACGTGACAGGGGAGGCACTGAAGCTTTCTTT.

The chain has TRBV20-1 and TRBJ2-2; TRBD2 matches at 8 bases. Germline values: CDR1 DFQATT, CDR2 SNEGSKA (reference sequence). With 5 bases clipped from V and 3 bases from J, the junction kept 5 bases outside the gene matches. The CDR3 contains 14 residues. CDR3 DNA sequence: TGCAGTGCTTCCGGGACTAGGGACACCGGGGAGCTGTTTTTT. Translation gives CSASGTRDTGELFF.

J is TRBJ1-5 and V is TRBV7-9; no firm D call. The CDR3 spans 14 residues. Per the germline V gene, CDR1 is SEHNR and CDR2 is FQNEAQ (reference sequence). Trimming left V 1 base short and J 7 bases short, with 11 bases between. In DNA, the CDR3 is TGTGCCAGCAGCTTAGGGACCGGCCTGCAGCCCCAGCATTTT. Translation gives CASSLGTGLQPQHF.

As regards this clonotype: At one end the junction does not follow the germline gene, possibly because of a read error. The chain joins TRBV4-1 to TRBJ1-4; D gene unclear. The CDR3 is 13 residues long. Germline-derived CDR1 and CDR2 are MGHRA and YSYEKL. The CDR3 DNA reads TGTGCCATGGGCCCCCTGAAAGGGGAAAAACTGTTTTTT. Its translation is CAMGPLKGEKLFF.